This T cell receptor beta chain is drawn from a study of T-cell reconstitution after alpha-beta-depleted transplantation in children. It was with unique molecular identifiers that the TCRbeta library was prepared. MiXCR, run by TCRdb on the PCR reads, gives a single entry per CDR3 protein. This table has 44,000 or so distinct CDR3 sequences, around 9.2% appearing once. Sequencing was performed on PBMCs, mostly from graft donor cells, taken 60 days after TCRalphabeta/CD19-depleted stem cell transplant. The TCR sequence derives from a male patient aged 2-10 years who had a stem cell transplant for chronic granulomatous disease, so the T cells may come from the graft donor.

This CDR3 reads CASSASIDTGELFF. DNA of the CDR3: TGTGCCAGCAGCGCTTCCATTGACACCGGGGAGCTGTTTTTT. The chain uses TRBV9 and TRBJ2-2, with unresolved D. The CDR3 totals 14 residues. The ends were cut back, 3 bases at V and 3 bases at J, with 9 bases in the middle. Germline lookup yields CDR1 SGDLS and CDR2 YYNGEE.